This note documents a single T cell receptor (beta chain) sequence. Its antigen remains unidentified. Investigators took approximately 9.4 milliliters of peripheral blood from every donor. Isolation of PBMCs gave at least 6.5 million cells per sample. The data stem from a study of blood T cells in healthy people across ages. Next came a second PCR, run for about 6 to 11 cycles, which used a sample-barcoded 5' primer along with a J-beta primer mix. TCRdb processed the 5' RACE reads anew with MiXCR; each CDR3 protein has one entry. The data hold 1.4 million or so distinct CDR3 sequences, with about 45% observed a single time. Study conclusions and caveats: Percentage of naive T cells showed a strong correlation with TCR beta diversity. One million T cells yielded diversity estimates that were considered underestimates.

What was sequenced was blood. The receptor was derived from a woman in her late teens or twenties in good health.

As DNA, the CDR3 is TGTGCAAGTCGCTTATACTGCTCCTACAATGAGCAGTTCTTC. Encoded protein: CASRLYCSYNEQFF. V is TRBV12-2 and J is TRBJ2-1. TRBV12-2 is a recognized pseudogene. The length of the CDR3 is 14 residues.